One sample yielded the 25 T cell receptor beta chains listed below, sequenced in a study of response to subunit inactivated influenza vaccine. TCRdb reprocessed the RT-PCR reads via MiXCR and lists one record per CDR3 protein. The sample comprises hundreds of thousands of distinct CDR3 sequences, roughly 14% of which are singletons, and 6% to 8% rests with the top ten. The sequencing used PBMCs from blood, collected 14 to 15 days before vaccination. The receptors stem from a middle-aged man who received an inactivated influenza vaccine.

In its sample, this clonotype was seen many times. This rearrangement joins TRBV20-1 to TRBJ2-3; TRBD1 aligns across 8 bases. Germline values: CDR1 DFQATT, CDR2 SNEGSKA (reference sequence). The trim removed 3 bases at V and 6 bases at J, leaving 5 bases unmatched. The CDR3 runs to 13 residues. The CDR3: CSASQGAGDTQYF. Here the CDR3 DNA reads TGCAGTGCTAGCCAGGGGGCAGGGGATACGCAGTATTTT.

The chain carries TRBV29-1 and TRBJ2-2; 7 bases are a match to TRBD1. The CDR3 covers 14 residues. The junction had 8 bases not matched to a gene; V was cut back by 6 bases and J by 4 bases. CDR1 is SQVTM, CDR2 ANQGSEA, per germline. For the CDR3, the DNA is TGCAGCGTCAAGACAGGGTCGGGCACCGGGGAGCTGTTTTTT. It translates to CSVKTGSGTGELFF.

This clonotype was counted many times. This chain links TRBV24-1 with TRBJ2-1; D remains unclear. Germline lookup yields CDR1 KGHDR and CDR2 SFDVKD. V was trimmed by 5 bases and J by 10 bases, leaving 14 bases between them. This CDR3 spans 13 amino acids. CDR3 residues: CATSGTLTKEQFF. The CDR3 nucleotides read TGTGCCACCAGTGGGACCCTCACTAAGGAGCAGTTCTTC.

This clonotype was counted only a few times. V is TRBV24-1 and J is TRBJ2-7; D is perhaps TRBD1 (6 bases). The CDR3 loop spans 13 amino acids. Germline V gene data show CDR1 as KGHDR and CDR2 as SFDVKD. V dropped 5 bases and J dropped 3 bases, with 10 bases sitting between them. CDR3 coding DNA: TGTGCCACCAGTGGGGCAGGGGACTACGAGCAGTACTTC. Translated: CATSGAGDYEQYF.

J is TRBJ2-4 and V is TRBV15, with TRBD2 identical over 9 bases. Germline CDR1 and CDR2: LNHNV and YYDKDF (reference sequence). V was clipped by 2 bases and J by 3 bases; unmatched bases: 5. The CDR3 is 16 residues long. In DNA, the CDR3 is TGTGCCACCAGCAGACTAGCGGGATTAGGCAAAAACATTCAGTACTTC. Translation gives CATSRLAGLGKNIQYF.

The J gene is TRBJ2-7, the V gene TRBV10-2, with 10 bases aligning to TRBD2. This CDR3 comprises 15 residues. V lost 8 bases, J lost 2 bases, and 9 bases stayed unmatched. Per the germline V gene, CDR1 is WSHSY and CDR2 is SAAADI. Here the CDR3 reads CASQTSGSTPYEQYF. CDR3 coding DNA: TGCGCCAGCCAGACTAGCGGGTCTACCCCCTACGAGCAGTACTTC.

This chain joins TRBV12-3 or TRBV12-4 and TRBJ2-7; D is possibly TRBD1 (5 bases). With 3 bases removed from V and 3 bases from J, the gap between germline ends came to 9 bases. CDR3 length: 13 residues. DNA of the CDR3: TGTGCCAGCAGTTTTGGACATGTCTACGAGCAGTACTTC. It is translated as CASSFGHVYEQYF.

This clonotype was picked up a small number of times. This rearrangement joins TRBV5-1 to TRBJ2-7; a weak D match, TRBD1 (6 bases). Trimming took off 5 bases at V and 3 bases at J, with 18 bases between the two ends. In germline, CDR1 is SGHRS, CDR2 YFSETQ. This CDR3 region has 15 residues. CDR3 sequence: CASRLTGIGYYEQYF. Here the CDR3 DNA reads TGCGCCAGCAGGCTTACAGGGATCGGTTACTACGAGCAGTACTTC.

This clonotype came up a few times. This chain links TRBV28 with TRBJ2-1; D not resolved. Germline CDR1 MDHEN, CDR2 SYDVKM. The CDR3 runs to 13 residues. Between the trimmed V and J ends, which lost 2 bases and 5 bases, there was a span of 7 bases. The CDR3 protein is CASSLTENNEQFF. The CDR3 DNA is TGTGCCAGCAGTTTAACAGAAAACAATGAGCAGTTCTTC.

This clonotype came up a few times. This rearrangement joins TRBV14 to TRBJ2-7; tentative D call: TRBD1 (6 bases). CDR3 length equals 16 residues. The V and J ends lost 4 bases and 4 bases respectively, with 20 bases between them. Germline CDR1 reads SGHDN; CDR2 reads FVKESK. CDR3 in amino acids: CASSPLQGAPQYEQYF. The CDR3, as DNA: TGTGCCAGCAGCCCCTTACAGGGAGCCCCTCAATACGAGCAGTACTTC. Combining the CDR3 with reference TRBV14 and TRBJ2-7 gives the whole variable domain EAGVTQFPSHSVIEKGQTVTLRCDPISGHDNLYWYRRVMGKEIKFLLHFVKESKQDESGMPNNRFLAERTGGTYSTLKVQPAELEDSGVYFCASSPLQGAPQYEQYFGPGTRLTVT.

This chain uses TRBV7-8 with TRBJ1-2; the match to TRBD1 covers 7 bases. Germline loops: CDR1 SGHVS, CDR2 FQNEAQ. The CDR3 consists of 15 residues. Trimming at V came to 5 bases and at J to 1 base, leaving 7 bases not matched to a gene. DNA of the CDR3: TGTGCCAGCAGCCAAGACAGGGTACTTAACTATGGCTACACCTTC. It specifies CASSQDRVLNYGYTF.

The sample holds a few counts of this clonotype. CDR3 coding DNA: TGTGCCAGCAGCCAGCGGGGAGCTGAGCAGTTCTTC. Protein: CASSQRGAEQFF. The gene calls are TRBV7-8 and TRBJ2-1; 7 bases map to TRBD2. This CDR3 region has 12 residues. The V segment lost 5 bases and the J segment 9 bases; nucleotides outside the gene matches: 4. Germline loops: CDR1 SGHVS, CDR2 FQNEAQ. Full variable domain (remainder filled in from reference TRBV7-8 and TRBJ2-1): GAGVSQSPRYKVAKRGQDVALRCDPISGHVSLFWYQQALGQGPEFLTYFQNEAQLDKSGLPSDRFFAERPEGSVSTLKIQRTQQEDSAVYLCASSQRGAEQFFGPGTRLTVL.

This clonotype has more than one count but fewer than ten. The chain has TRBV5-1 and TRBJ1-4, with D unresolved. V was pared by 0 bases and J by 3 bases, with 12 bases between. This CDR3 has 16 amino acids. The germline gives CDR1 SGHRS, CDR2 YFSETQ. The DNA for the CDR3 is TGCGCCAGCAGCTTGGCTGCAATACGTTCTAATGAAAAACTGTTTTTT. Its translation: CASSLAAIRSNEKLFF.

The gene calls are TRBV19 and TRBJ2-1; 10 bases line up with TRBD2. J gave up 2 bases and V 0 bases, and 1 base lay outside the gene matches. CDR1 and CDR2 from the germline V gene are LNHDA and SQIVND (reference sequence). The CDR3 is 16 amino acids. The CDR3 sequence: CASSIELAGAYNEQFF. DNA of the CDR3: TGTGCCAGTAGTATAGAGCTAGCGGGGGCCTACAATGAGCAGTTCTTC.

CDR3 nucleotide sequence: TGTGCCAGCAGCCTTGGGACAGCCCCTTATGGCTACACCTTC. Its translation: CASSLGTAPYGYTF. This chain connects TRBV28 to TRBJ1-2, with 7 nucleotides matching TRBD1. The CDR3 loop spans 14 amino acids. J lost 5 bases, V lost 6 bases, and 9 bases had no gene match. CDR1 is MDHEN and CDR2 is SYDVKM in the germline V gene.

This clonotype was seen at least ten times. CDR3 sequence (DNA): TGTGCCAGCAGTAAAACCGGGACAGGGGGTACCCTAGGTTCCTACAATGAGCAGTTCTTC. It yields the protein CASSKTGTGGTLGSYNEQFF. The chain has TRBV2 and TRBJ2-1; 11 bases agree with TRBD1. The CDR3 runs to 20 residues. Germline V CDR1 and CDR2: SNHLY, FYNNEI. The J segment lost 1 base and the V segment lost 5 bases, leaving 16 bases of the junction unmatched.

The rearrangement links TRBV5-4 to TRBJ1-6, with D unresolved. Trimming removed 0 bases from V and 8 bases from J, with 6 bases in between. The germline CDR1 and CDR2 sequences are SGHNT and YYREEE (reference sequence). This CDR3 is 13 amino acids long. The CDR3 spells CASSLVADSPLHF. CDR3 DNA: TGTGCCAGCAGCTTGGTTGCGGATTCACCCCTCCACTTT.

V and J are TRBV19 and TRBJ1-5; unclear D gene. The CDR3 contains 14 residues. Germline CDR1 reads LNHDA; CDR2 reads SQIVND (reference sequence). The ends were cut back, 4 bases at V and 6 bases at J, with 13 bases in the middle. In nucleotides, the CDR3 is TGTGCCAGTAGTACCACGGGTCATATTCAGCCCCAGCATTTT. Protein: CASSTTGHIQPQHF.

The chain has TRBV5-1 and TRBJ2-7; 8 bases are a match to TRBD1. The CDR3 consists of 15 residues. V shed 4 bases and J 4 bases; nucleotides not matched to a gene: 10. The germline V gene encodes CDR1 SGHRS and CDR2 YFSETQ. This CDR3 reads CASSALQGAKYEQYF. The CDR3 coding sequence is TGCGCCAGCAGCGCCCTCCAGGGGGCGAAGTACGAGCAGTACTTC.

The chain is built from TRBV29-1 and TRBJ1-2; D remains ambiguous. Trimming pared 0 bases from V and 4 bases from J, leaving 12 bases between. This CDR3 is built from 14 residues. Germline CDR1 and CDR2: SQVTM and ANQGSEA. The CDR3 loop reads CSVEDVSGGYGYTF. DNA for the CDR3: TGCAGCGTTGAAGATGTATCTGGCGGCTATGGCTACACCTTC.

The table lists this clonotype with many counts. The V and J genes are TRBV4-3 and TRBJ2-1; D gene uncertain. V gave up 1 base and J gave up 7 bases, with 14 bases separating them. The germline V gene has CDR1 LGHNA and CDR2 YSLEER. CDR3 length: 15 amino acids. In nucleotides, the CDR3 is TGCGCCAGCAGCCAAGTTATCGATACCACAAATGAGCAGTTCTTC. It yields the protein CASSQVIDTTNEQFF.

The chain couples TRBV12-3 or TRBV12-4 to TRBJ2-7, with D possibly TRBD2 on 6 matching bases. The CDR3 length is 13 residues. The V and J ends lost 6 bases and 2 bases respectively, with 11 bases between them. CDR3 sequence: CASRPGGTYEQYF. The DNA for the CDR3 is TGTGCCAGCAGGCCCGGCGGGACCTACGAGCAGTACTTC.

The sample holds many counts of this clonotype. The genes are TRBV6-2 or TRBV6-3 and TRBJ1-5, with D perhaps TRBD1 (5 bases). V dropped 4 bases and J dropped 0 bases, with 10 bases sitting between them. Germline V lookup: CDR1 MNHEY, CDR2 SVGEGT. The CDR3 extends over 15 amino acids. The DNA of the CDR3 is TGTGCCAGCAGTTTCGGACAAACTAGCAATCAGCCCCAGCATTTT. Protein sequence: CASSFGQTSNQPQHF.

Regarding this clonotype: The junction shows a germline mismatch at one end, possibly a read error. The chain couples TRBV20-1 to TRBJ2-3; a possible D gene is TRBD2 (7 bases). Germline CDR1 reads DFQATT; CDR2 reads SNEGSKA (reference sequence). The length of the CDR3 is 12 residues. The CDR3 DNA is TGCAGTGCTGGAGAGGGGGGGGCGCTTAAGTATTTT. It specifies CSAGEGGALKYF.

Details on this clonotype: One end of the junction is discordant with germline, which a read error may explain. The V gene is TRBV2, the J gene TRBJ1-5; no firm D call. The CDR3 consists of 15 residues. Germline V gene sequence: CDR1 SNHLY, CDR2 FYNNEI. This CDR3 reads CASRHLAEGNQPQHF. The CDR3 bases are TGTGCCAGCAGGCACCTGGCGGAGGGCAACCAGCCCCAGCATTTT.